Below are 29 T cell receptor beta chains sequenced from a single sample in a study of cytomegalovirus exposure and HLA in healthy donors. Use of 60 Vbeta and 13 Jbeta primers characterized the PCR. Data came from immunoSEQ multiplex PCR; TCRdb stores just in-frame clones and leaves some out. In the table there are about 76,000 clones, over 60% of which are singletons. Sequencing input: PBMCs. The receptors stem from a woman aged 40-49 years in good health and CMV-seropositive.

The chain uses TRBV2 and TRBJ1-5; TRBD1 matches at 8 bases. Losses at the gene ends were 4 bases for V and 6 bases for J; bases not matched to a gene: 5. This CDR3 spans 14 amino acids. Germline V lookup: CDR1 SNHLY, CDR2 FYNNEI. CDR3 DNA: TGTGCCAGCAGTGCGACAGGGGACCGTCAGCCCCAGCATTTT. Protein sequence: CASSATGDRQPQHF. Filled out from reference TRBV2 and TRBJ1-5, the complete variable domain reads EPEVTQTPSHQVTQMGQEVILRCVPISNHLYFYWYRQILGQKVEFLVSFYNNEISEKSEIFDDQFSVERPDGSNFTLKIRSTKLEDSAMYFCASSATGDRQPQHFGDGTRLSIL.

This chain joins TRBV6-6 and TRBJ2-7, with 7 bases matching TRBD2. After removal of 6 bases from V and 4 bases from J, the junction contained 9 bases not matched to a gene. This CDR3 spans 14 amino acids. Per germline, CDR1 MNHNY and CDR2 SVGAGI (reference sequence). Here the CDR3 reads CASSQGGFLYEQYF. The CDR3 DNA sequence: TGTGCCAGCAGCCAGGGAGGGTTTTTGTACGAGCAGTACTTC.

This chain joins TRBV15 and TRBJ2-7; TRBD2 aligns across 8 bases. Looked up from germline, CDR1 is LNHNV and CDR2 is YYDKDF (reference sequence). V was clipped by 3 bases and J by 5 bases; unmatched bases: 9. The CDR3 has 15 amino acids. Here the CDR3 DNA reads TGTGCCACCAGCAGCCGACGGGAGGGCCACGACGAGCAGTACTTC. It specifies CATSSRREGHDEQYF.

V is TRBV11-2 and J is TRBJ1-2, with 9 positions matching TRBD1. Germline V gene data show CDR1 as SGHAT and CDR2 as FQNNGV. The CDR3 has 18 amino acids. V dropped 4 bases and J dropped 4; count of bases not matched to a gene: 16. The CDR3 sequence: CASSSRTGTGSPLYGYTF. The CDR3 nucleotides read TGTGCCAGCAGCTCAAGGACCGGGACAGGGAGCCCTCTCTATGGCTACACCTTC.

The chain combines TRBV5-8 with TRBJ2-1; D is unclear. Germline CDR1 is SGHTS and CDR2 is YDEGEE. Trimming took 1 base from V and 3 from J, leaving 11 bases between them. The CDR3 loop spans 15 amino acids. In DNA form, the CDR3 reads TGTGCCAGCAGCTTGCGCCGACTGCTCTACAATGAGCAGTTCTTC. It yields the protein CASSLRRLLYNEQFF.

The chain uses TRBV5-1 and TRBJ2-1; 8 bases align to TRBD2. The germline V gene has CDR1 SGHRS and CDR2 YFSETQ. V was pared by 4 bases and J by 9 bases, with 12 bases of the junction left unmatched. CDR3 length equals 15 residues. This chain's CDR3 is CASSPGDSGISEQFF. CDR3 coding DNA: TGCGCCAGCAGCCCCGGTGATAGCGGGATCAGTGAGCAGTTCTTC.

With respect to this clone: The final CDR3 position lacks the conserved phenylalanine or tryptophan, pointing to a likely read error. The rearrangement joins TRBV19 to TRBJ2-3; tentatively, D is TRBD1 (6 bases). Germline-derived CDR1 and CDR2 are LNHDA and SQIVND (reference sequence). Between the trimmed V and J ends, which lost 4 bases and 3 bases, there was a span of 11 bases. The CDR3 spans 14 residues. The chain's CDR3 is CASSTLQGTDTQYV. As DNA, the CDR3 is TGTGCCAGTAGTACCCTACAGGGAACAGATACGCAGTATGTT.

This clone was counted only a few times. The V call is TRBV5-1, the J call TRBJ2-6; D ambiguous. Germline CDR1 SGHRS, CDR2 YFSETQ. The CDR3 sequence is 16 residues long. Trimming cost V 4 bases and J 0 bases, with 11 bases left between them. Here the CDR3 reads CASSETTASGANVLTF. Written as DNA, the CDR3 is TGCGCCAGCAGCGAGACAACGGCCTCTGGGGCCAACGTCCTGACTTTC.

The V call is TRBV30, the J call TRBJ1-5, with D maybe TRBD1 (5 bases). Trimming left V 2 bases short and J 6 bases short, with 11 bases between. Per germline, CDR1 GTSNPN and CDR2 SVGIG (reference sequence). The CDR3 loop spans 13 amino acids. CDR3 region: CAWSQGASQPQHF. CDR3 bases: TGTGCCTGGAGTCAAGGGGCCAGTCAGCCCCAGCATTTT.

This clone was seen a few times. The junction and the germline gene differ at one end; a read error may be behind it. Other nucleotide sequences from this sample produce the same CDR3. The chain couples TRBV25-1 to TRBJ1-1; D possibly corresponds to TRBD1 (6 bases). This CDR3 spans 13 amino acids. Germline CDR1 reads MGHDK; CDR2 reads SYGVNS. This chain's CDR3 is CASCVRGITEAFF. The CDR3 region has the DNA TGTGCCAGCTGTGTCAGGGGCATCACTGAGGCTTTCTTT.

The chain is built from TRBV13 and TRBJ2-2; 11 bases line up with TRBD2. Germline-derived CDR1 and CDR2 are PRHDT and FYEKMQ (reference sequence). V dropped 5 bases and J dropped 7; count of bases not matched to a gene: 9. CDR3 size: 16 residues. The CDR3 sequence is CASSATSGSAVGELFF. The CDR3 nucleotides are TGTGCCAGCAGCGCTACTAGCGGGAGCGCGGTCGGGGAGCTGTTTTTT.

This clone has more than one count but fewer than ten. The chain combines TRBV9 with TRBJ2-3, with D perhaps matching TRBD2 (6 bases). CDR1 and CDR2 from the germline V gene are SGDLS and YYNGEE. The V end was cut by 3 bases, the J end by 0 bases, with 8 bases between. The CDR3 is 14 residues long. The chain's CDR3 is CASSGAGSTDTQYF. The CDR3 DNA sequence: TGTGCCAGCAGCGGAGCGGGTAGCACAGATACGCAGTATTTT.

The rearrangement uses TRBV6-4 and TRBJ2-1, with D perhaps TRBD2 (5 bases). The CDR3 runs to 12 residues. Trimming removed 2 bases from V and 10 bases from J, with 9 bases in between. Germline CDR1 MRHNA, CDR2 SNTAGT. Here the CDR3 DNA reads TGTGCCAGCAGTGACGAGGGTCGGGAGCAGTTCTTC. This encodes CASSDEGREQFF.

This clone was observed a handful of times. The genes are TRBV5-6 and TRBJ1-2, with TRBD1 identical over 9 bases. The CDR3 totals 13 residues. V lost 2 bases, J lost 6 bases, and 2 bases stayed unmatched. Germline CDR1 and CDR2: SGHDT and YYEEEE. CDR3 coding DNA: TGTGCCAGCAGCTTACAGGGGGCCCATGGCTACACCTTC. Translating gives CASSLQGAHGYTF.

The V and J genes are TRBV6-1 and TRBJ1-5; maybe TRBD1 (6 bases). Germline assignment: CDR1 MNHNS and CDR2 SASEGT. CDR3 size: 15 residues. The ends were cut back, 6 bases at V and 7 bases at J, with 19 bases in the middle. CDR3 region: CASRDRSAQYQPQHF. The DNA of the CDR3 is TGTGCCAGCAGGGACAGATCCGCCCAGTACCAGCCCCAGCATTTT.

This clone was detected a few times. Because it lacks the conserved phenylalanine or tryptophan at the end, this CDR3 is likely a read error. Other nucleotide sequences from this sample produce the same CDR3. The J gene is TRBJ2-7, the V gene TRBV7-8; a weak D match, TRBD2 (5 bases). CDR1 is SGHVS and CDR2 is FQNEAQ in the germline V gene. This CDR3 contains 14 residues. CDR3 nucleotide sequence: TGTGCCAGCAGCTTAGGAGGAGGACCCTACGAACAGTACTGC. Translating gives CASSLGGGPYEQYC.

The chain has TRBV4-3 and TRBJ2-5, with D possibly being TRBD2 (7 bases). The germline V gene encodes CDR1 LGHNA and CDR2 YSLEER. V lost 1 base, J lost 3 bases, and 12 bases lay in between. This CDR3 has 15 residues. The CDR3 DNA reads TGCGCCAGCAGCCAAGGGGGGGGGCAGGAAGAGACCCAGTACTTC. Amino acids: CASSQGGGQEETQYF.

CDR3 amino acids: CASSLEGLDSETQYF. The CDR3 DNA reads as TGCGCCAGCAGCTTGGAGGGACTAGATTCAGAGACCCAGTACTTC. The V call is TRBV5-1, the J call TRBJ2-5; 8 bases are shared with TRBD2. This CDR3 has 15 amino acids. J was trimmed by 4 bases and V by 0 bases; bases with no gene match: 5. Germline lookup yields CDR1 SGHRS and CDR2 YFSETQ. The complete variable domain, with remaining parts taken from reference TRBV5-1 and TRBJ2-5, reads KAGVTQTPRYLIKTRGQQVTLSCSPISGHRSVSWYQQTPGQGLQFLFEYFSETQRNKGNFPGRFSGRQFSNSRSEMNVSTLELGDSALYLCASSLEGLDSETQYFGPGTRLLVL.

The V and J genes are TRBV19 and TRBJ1-5; 9 positions agree with TRBD1. J lost 2 bases, V lost 6 bases, and 8 bases had no gene match. Germline loops: CDR1 LNHDA, CDR2 SQIVND (reference sequence). This CDR3 contains 16 residues. The CDR3 DNA reads as TGTGCCAGTAGACGGGTGGACAGGGGCGGCAATCAGCCCCAGCATTTT. Protein: CASRRVDRGGNQPQHF.

This clone was seen more than once but under ten times. This chain connects TRBV29-1 to TRBJ2-1, with 10 nucleotides matching TRBD2. This CDR3 has 17 amino acids. Germline V gene sequence: CDR1 SQVTM, CDR2 ANQGSEA. The J segment lost 10 bases and the V segment lost 2 bases, leaving 17 bases of the junction unmatched. The chain's CDR3 is CSVEWAMSVAGGGEQFF. In DNA, the CDR3 is TGCAGCGTTGAATGGGCCATGAGCGTAGCGGGAGGAGGGGAGCAGTTCTTC.

V usage is TRBV13 and J usage is TRBJ2-7, with D perhaps matching TRBD2 (5 bases). The CDR3 consists of 16 residues. The V gene lost 1 base and the J gene lost 7 bases, with 20 bases spanning the gap. Germline V gives CDR1 PRHDT, CDR2 FYEKMQ (reference sequence). The CDR3 bases are TGTGCCAGCAGCTTAGATGGAGCCGCCGGGGTCCGGGAGCAGTACTTC. Encoded protein: CASSLDGAAGVREQYF.

This clone was counted between two and nine times. A far larger clone is one base from this, pointing to a likely read error. This chain links TRBV4-1 with TRBJ1-5; 8 positions agree with TRBD1. V was clipped by 4 bases and J by 0 bases; unmatched bases: 8. Germline assignment: CDR1 MGHRA and CDR2 YSYEKL. The CDR3 consists of 17 residues. CDR3 in DNA: TGCGCCAGCAGCCGCGGGATTGACAGGGGTAGCAATCAGCCCCAGCATTTT. Amino acids: CASSRGIDRGSNQPQHF.

In this sample, this clone turned up a few times. The rearrangement joins TRBV5-8 to TRBJ1-5, with a weak D call TRBD1 (5 bases). V was shortened by 0 bases and J by 3 bases, with 16 bases between the two germline ends. Germline CDR1 SGHTS, CDR2 YDEGEE. The CDR3 spans 17 residues. CDR3 residues: CASSLVLSLGHNQPQHF. In nucleotides, the CDR3 is TGTGCCAGCAGCTTGGTACTGTCCTTGGGGCACAATCAGCCCCAGCATTTT.

The V call is TRBV5-1, the J call TRBJ2-7; TRBD2 might be the D (5 bases). Per germline, CDR1 SGHRS and CDR2 YFSETQ. The CDR3 consists of 14 residues. The V end was cut by 5 bases, the J end by 2 bases, with 14 bases between. Here the CDR3 DNA reads TGCGCCAGCAGAGTCCTAGCCACCACCTACGAGCAGTACTTC. Encoded protein: CASRVLATTYEQYF.

This chain joins TRBV18 and TRBJ2-1; 9 positions match TRBD2. This CDR3 region has 15 residues. J gave up 7 bases and V 3 bases, and 7 bases lay outside the gene matches. Germline loops: CDR1 KGHSH, CDR2 LQKENI. CDR3 nucleotides: TGTGCCAGCTCACCGGAGGGACTAGCAGGAAATGAGCAGTTCTTC. This gives the protein CASSPEGLAGNEQFF.

The DNA of the CDR3 is TGTGCCAGCACCTCCCGGACAGATAGCAATCAGCCCCAGCATTTT. Protein product: CASTSRTDSNQPQHF. The V and J genes are TRBV6-5 and TRBJ1-5; tentative D call: TRBD1 (6 bases). This CDR3 region has 15 residues. V was shortened by 7 bases and J by 0 bases, with 13 bases between the two germline ends. Germline V CDR1 and CDR2: MNHEY, SVGAGI.

The chain couples TRBV28 to TRBJ2-2; tentatively, D is TRBD2 (6 bases). Germline V gives CDR1 MDHEN, CDR2 SYDVKM. This CDR3 region has 14 residues. V lost 7 bases and J lost 2, with 11 bases in between. CDR3 in amino acids: CASIRGGNTGELFF. The CDR3 DNA is TGTGCCAGCATAAGGGGAGGTAACACCGGGGAGCTGTTTTTT.

The chain is built from TRBV2 and TRBJ2-3; the D gene is possibly TRBD2 (6 bases). Trimming removed 5 bases from V and 0 bases from J, with 18 bases in between. This CDR3 spans 17 amino acids. CDR1 and CDR2 (germline): SNHLY, FYNNEI. CDR3 amino acids: CASSSGTSLASTDTQYF. The CDR3 DNA follows: TGTGCCAGCAGTTCCGGGACTTCGCTCGCGAGCACAGATACGCAGTATTTT.

DNA of the CDR3: TGTGCCTGGAGGGGACAGGGGGCAACTGAAGCTTTCTTT. This sequence encodes CAWRGQGATEAFF. The V call is TRBV30, the J call TRBJ1-1; 12 bases match TRBD1. From germline, CDR1 is GTSNPN and CDR2 SVGIG (reference sequence). V gave up 3 bases and J gave up 5 bases; unmatched junction bases: 1. This CDR3 is 13 amino acids long.